This entry lists 6 T cell receptor beta chains sequenced from one sample in a study of T-cell memory formation after mild COVID-19. From the 5' RACE reads, TCRdb called clonotypes with MiXCR, one entry per CDR3 protein. The repertoire consists of 350,000 or so distinct CDR3 sequences, with roughly 19% occurring once and the leading ten covering under 25%. Sequencing was done on a sample of PBMCs or a T cell subset sorted from them (not recorded which). These receptors all come from a young man who had mild COVID-19 (a few samples of this study predate the infection). Cell type and time point are not known.

This chain links TRBV20-1 with TRBJ2-5, with TRBD2 matching over 13 bases. The CDR3 consists of 16 residues. Per the germline V gene, CDR1 is DFQATT and CDR2 is SNEGSKA (reference sequence). Germline trimming cut 4 bases from V and 2 bases from J; bases unmatched to any gene: 7. The chain's CDR3 is CSATGLAGDLQETQYF. DNA of the CDR3: TGCAGTGCTACCGGACTAGCGGGGGACTTACAAGAGACCCAGTACTTC.

The CDR3 reads CASSQEGRGAEKLFF. In nucleotides, the CDR3 is TGTGCCAGCAGCCAAGAGGGCAGGGGAGCTGAAAAACTGTTTTTT. The chain carries TRBV4-2 and TRBJ1-4, with a possible D match to TRBD1 (6 bases). This CDR3 is 15 amino acids long. V lost 0 bases to trimming and J lost 7 bases, with 12 bases between them. Per the germline V gene, CDR1 is LGHNA and CDR2 is YNFKEQ.

V usage is TRBV4-3 and J usage is TRBJ1-5, with D unclear. V was trimmed by 3 bases and J by 9 bases, leaving 12 bases between them. Germline CDR1 LGHNA, CDR2 YSLEER. This CDR3 region has 13 residues. This chain's CDR3 is CASSQALRLPQHF. In DNA, the CDR3 is TGCGCCAGCAGCCAGGCTCTCCGTTTGCCCCAGCATTTT.

The rearrangement joins TRBV5-6 to TRBJ2-5; 8 bases fit TRBD2. Germline V CDR1 and CDR2: SGHDT, YYEEEE. The ends lost 6 bases at V and 5 bases at J; junction bases unmatched: 15. CDR3 length: 16 residues. CDR3 protein: CASNHRTGGKRETQYF. As DNA, the CDR3 is TGTGCCAGCAACCACAGGACGGGGGGGAAGCGGGAGACCCAGTACTTC. Complete variable domain (other parts from reference TRBV5-6 and TRBJ2-5): DAGVTQSPTHLIKTRGQQVTLRCSPKSGHDTVSWYQQALGQGPQFIFQYYEEEERQRGNFPDRFSGHQFPNYSSELNVNALLLGDSALYLCASNHRTGGKRETQYFGPGTRLLVL.

In regard to this clonotype: The germline gene is not matched at one end of the junction; a read error may be the cause. The rearrangement joins TRBV10-3 to TRBJ1-1; D remains ambiguous. Per germline, CDR1 ENHRY and CDR2 SYGVKD. This CDR3 region has 16 residues. The CDR3 coding sequence is TGTGCCATCAGTGAGTCGTCGTACGTACGACCCCCCCAAGCTTACTTT. Its protein is CAISESSYVRPPQAYF.

The V and J genes are TRBV20-1 and TRBJ1-3; D is perhaps TRBD1 (5 bases). V gave up 5 bases and J gave up 1 base, with 12 bases separating them. This CDR3 region has 14 residues. Germline V CDR1 and CDR2: DFQATT, SNEGSKA (reference sequence). In nucleotides, the CDR3 is TGCAGTGCTCTGAGGAGGGGATCTGGAAACACCATATATTTT. Encoded protein: CSALRRGSGNTIYF.